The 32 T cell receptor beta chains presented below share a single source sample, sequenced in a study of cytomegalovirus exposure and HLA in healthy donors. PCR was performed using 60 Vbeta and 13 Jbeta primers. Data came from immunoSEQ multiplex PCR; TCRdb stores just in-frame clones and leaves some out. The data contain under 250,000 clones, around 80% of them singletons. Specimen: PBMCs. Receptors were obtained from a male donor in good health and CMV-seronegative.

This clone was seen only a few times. The CDR3: CASSLSVRDSGNTIYF. The CDR3, as DNA: TGCGCCAGCAGCTTATCGGTCCGCGACTCTGGAAACACCATATATTTT. This chain links TRBV5-1 with TRBJ1-3; D is unresolved. Germline lookup yields CDR1 SGHRS and CDR2 YFSETQ. The CDR3 covers 16 residues. Trimming shortened V by 2 bases and J by 0 bases, and 12 bases separated the two germline ends.

The CDR3 coding sequence is TGCGCCAGCAGCCCCCGTTTGGGCGGGAGACGAAGTGAGGAGCAGTTCTTC. Translation: CASSPRLGGRRSEEQFF. V usage is TRBV5-1 and J usage is TRBJ2-1, with 7 bases fitting TRBD2. Germline V gives CDR1 SGHRS, CDR2 YFSETQ. Germline trimming cut 4 bases from V and 10 bases from J; bases unmatched to any gene: 20. The CDR3 is 17 residues long.

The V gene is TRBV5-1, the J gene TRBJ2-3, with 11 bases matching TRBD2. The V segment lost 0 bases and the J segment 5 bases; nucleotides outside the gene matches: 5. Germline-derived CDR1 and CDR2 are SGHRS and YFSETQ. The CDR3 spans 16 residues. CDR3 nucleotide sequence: TGCGCCAGCAGCTTGGGACTAGCGGGGATACAAGATACGCAGTATTTT. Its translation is CASSLGLAGIQDTQYF.

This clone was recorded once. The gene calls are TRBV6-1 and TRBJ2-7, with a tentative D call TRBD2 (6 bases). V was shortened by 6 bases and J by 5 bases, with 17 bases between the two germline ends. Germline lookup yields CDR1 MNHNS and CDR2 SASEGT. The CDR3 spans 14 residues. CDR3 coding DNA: TGTGCCAGCAGGCGGGACTCCATAAATGACGAGCAGTACTTC. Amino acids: CASRRDSINDEQYF.

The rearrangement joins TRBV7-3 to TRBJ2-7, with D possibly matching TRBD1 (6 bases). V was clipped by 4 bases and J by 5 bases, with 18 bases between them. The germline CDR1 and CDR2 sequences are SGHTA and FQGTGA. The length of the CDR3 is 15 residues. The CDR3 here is CASSSSLTGRNEQYF. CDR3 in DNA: TGTGCCAGCAGCTCCTCACTTACAGGGAGAAACGAGCAGTACTTC.

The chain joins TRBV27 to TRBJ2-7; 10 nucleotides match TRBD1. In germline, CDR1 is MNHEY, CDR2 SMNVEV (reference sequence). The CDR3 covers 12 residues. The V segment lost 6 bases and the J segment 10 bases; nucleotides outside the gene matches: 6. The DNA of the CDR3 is TGTGCCAGCAGGGAGACAGGGGGCGGACAGTACTTC. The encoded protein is CASRETGGGQYF.

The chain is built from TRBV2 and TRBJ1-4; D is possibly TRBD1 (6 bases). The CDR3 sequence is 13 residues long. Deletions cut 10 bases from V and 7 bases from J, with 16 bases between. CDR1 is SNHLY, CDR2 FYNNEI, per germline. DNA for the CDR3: TGTGCCATCAACAGGGCCCCGAGTGAAAAACTGTTTTTT. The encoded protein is CAINRAPSEKLFF.

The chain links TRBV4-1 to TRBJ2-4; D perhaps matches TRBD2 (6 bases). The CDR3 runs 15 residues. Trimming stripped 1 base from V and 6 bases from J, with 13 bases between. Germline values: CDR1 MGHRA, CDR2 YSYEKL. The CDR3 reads CASSQGEGTPNIQYF. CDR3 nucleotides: TGCGCCAGCAGCCAAGGAGAAGGGACTCCAAACATTCAGTACTTC.

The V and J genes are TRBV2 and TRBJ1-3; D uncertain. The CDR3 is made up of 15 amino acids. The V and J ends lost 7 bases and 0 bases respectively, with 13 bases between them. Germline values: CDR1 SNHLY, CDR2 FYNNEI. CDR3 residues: CASKVRLLSGNTIYF. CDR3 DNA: TGTGCCAGCAAAGTCCGACTGCTCTCTGGAAACACCATATATTTT.

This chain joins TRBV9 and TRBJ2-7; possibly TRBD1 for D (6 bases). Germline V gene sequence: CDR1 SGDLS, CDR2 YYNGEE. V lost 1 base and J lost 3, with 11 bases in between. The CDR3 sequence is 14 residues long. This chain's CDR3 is CASSVTTGSYEQYF. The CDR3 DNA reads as TGTGCCAGCAGCGTAACAACAGGGAGCTACGAGCAGTACTTC.

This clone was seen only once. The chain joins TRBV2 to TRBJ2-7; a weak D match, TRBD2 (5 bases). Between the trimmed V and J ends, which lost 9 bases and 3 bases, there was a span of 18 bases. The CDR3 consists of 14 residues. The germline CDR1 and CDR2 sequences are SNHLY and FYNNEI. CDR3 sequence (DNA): TGTGCCAGTAACAATGGGATCGGGAACTACGAGCAGTACTTC. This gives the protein CASNNGIGNYEQYF. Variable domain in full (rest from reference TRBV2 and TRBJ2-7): EPEVTQTPSHQVTQMGQEVILRCVPISNHLYFYWYRQILGQKVEFLVSFYNNEISEKSEIFDDQFSVERPDGSNFTLKIRSTKLEDSAMYFCASNNGIGNYEQYFGPGTRLTVT.

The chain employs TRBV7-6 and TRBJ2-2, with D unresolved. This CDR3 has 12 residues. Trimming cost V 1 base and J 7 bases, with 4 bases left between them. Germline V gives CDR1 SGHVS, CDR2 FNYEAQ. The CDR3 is CASSLGLGELFF. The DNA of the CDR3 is TGTGCCAGCAGCTTAGGGCTCGGGGAGCTGTTTTTT.

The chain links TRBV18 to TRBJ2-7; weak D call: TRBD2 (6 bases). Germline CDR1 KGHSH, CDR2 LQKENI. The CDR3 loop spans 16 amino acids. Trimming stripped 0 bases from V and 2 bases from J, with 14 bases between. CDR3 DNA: TGTGCCAGCTCACCACCCAAAGCGGGTAAGACCTACGAGCAGTACTTC. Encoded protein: CASSPPKAGKTYEQYF.

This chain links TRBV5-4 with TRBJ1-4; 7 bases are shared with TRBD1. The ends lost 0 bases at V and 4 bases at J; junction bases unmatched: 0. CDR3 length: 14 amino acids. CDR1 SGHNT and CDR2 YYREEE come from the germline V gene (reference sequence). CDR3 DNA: TGTGCCAGCAGCTTGGACAGGGGTAATGAAAAACTGTTTTTT. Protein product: CASSLDRGNEKLFF.

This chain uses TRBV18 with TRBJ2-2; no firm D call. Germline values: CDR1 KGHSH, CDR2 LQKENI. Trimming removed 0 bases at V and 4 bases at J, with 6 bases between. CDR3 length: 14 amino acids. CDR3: CASSPPGRTGELFF. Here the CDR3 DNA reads TGTGCCAGCTCACCACCGGGCCGCACCGGGGAGCTGTTTTTT.

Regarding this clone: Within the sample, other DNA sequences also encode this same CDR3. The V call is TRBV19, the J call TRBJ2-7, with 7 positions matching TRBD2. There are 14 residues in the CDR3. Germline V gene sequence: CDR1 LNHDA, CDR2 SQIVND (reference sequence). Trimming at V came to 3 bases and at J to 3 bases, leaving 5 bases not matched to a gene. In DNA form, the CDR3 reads TGTGCCAGTAGTATCACGGGGGGTATCTACGAGCAGTACTTC. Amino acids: CASSITGGIYEQYF.

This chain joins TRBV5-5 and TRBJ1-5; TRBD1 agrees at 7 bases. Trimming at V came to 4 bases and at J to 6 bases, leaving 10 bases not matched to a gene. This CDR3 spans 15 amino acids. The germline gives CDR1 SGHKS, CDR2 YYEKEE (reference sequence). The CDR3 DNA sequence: TGTGCCAGCAGCCAGATACAGGGGCGGTTTCAGCCCCAGCATTTT. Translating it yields CASSQIQGRFQPQHF. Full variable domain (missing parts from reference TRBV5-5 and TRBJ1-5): DAGVTQSPTHLIKTRGQQVTLRCSPISGHKSVSWYQQVLGQGPQFIFQYYEKEERGRGNFPDRFSARQFPNYSSELNVNALLLGDSALYLCASSQIQGRFQPQHFGDGTRLSIL.

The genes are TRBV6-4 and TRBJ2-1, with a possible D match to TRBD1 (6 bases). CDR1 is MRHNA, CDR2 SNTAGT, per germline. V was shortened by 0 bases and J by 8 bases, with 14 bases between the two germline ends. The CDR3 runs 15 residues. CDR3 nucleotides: TGTGCCAGCAGTGACTCAGGACAGTCCCCACATGAGCAGTTCTTC. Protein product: CASSDSGQSPHEQFF.

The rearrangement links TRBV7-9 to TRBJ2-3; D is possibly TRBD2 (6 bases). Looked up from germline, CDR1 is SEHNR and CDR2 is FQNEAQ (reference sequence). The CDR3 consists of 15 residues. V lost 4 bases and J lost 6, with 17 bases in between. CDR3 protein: CASSSSRGNLDTQYF. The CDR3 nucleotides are TGTGCCAGCAGCTCCTCCCGCGGGAATTTGGATACGCAGTATTTT.

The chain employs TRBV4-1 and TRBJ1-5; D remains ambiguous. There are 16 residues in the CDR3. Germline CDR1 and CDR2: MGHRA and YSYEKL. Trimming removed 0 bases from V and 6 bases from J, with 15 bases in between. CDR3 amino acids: CASSQDGPLGGQPQHF. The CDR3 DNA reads TGCGCCAGCAGCCAAGATGGTCCTCTAGGTGGTCAGCCCCAGCATTTT.

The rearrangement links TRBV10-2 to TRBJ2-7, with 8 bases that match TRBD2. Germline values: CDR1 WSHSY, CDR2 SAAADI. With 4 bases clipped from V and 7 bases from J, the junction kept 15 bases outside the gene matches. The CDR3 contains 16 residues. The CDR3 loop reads CASSAVSGTNPREQYF. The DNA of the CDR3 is TGCGCCAGCAGTGCGGTTAGCGGGACAAATCCGCGGGAGCAGTACTTC.

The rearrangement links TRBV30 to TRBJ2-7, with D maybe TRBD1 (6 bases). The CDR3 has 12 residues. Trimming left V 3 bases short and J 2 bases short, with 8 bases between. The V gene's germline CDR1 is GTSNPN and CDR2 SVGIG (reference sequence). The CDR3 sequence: CAWSTGTYEQYF. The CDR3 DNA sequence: TGTGCCTGGAGCACAGGGACCTACGAGCAGTACTTC.

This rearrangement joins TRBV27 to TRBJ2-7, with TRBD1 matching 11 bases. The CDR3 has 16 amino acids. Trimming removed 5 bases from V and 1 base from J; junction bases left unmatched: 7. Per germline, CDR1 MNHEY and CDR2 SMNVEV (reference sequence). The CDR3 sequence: CASSPWTGGVSYEQYF. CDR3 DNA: TGTGCCAGCAGTCCCTGGACAGGGGGCGTATCCTACGAGCAGTACTTC.

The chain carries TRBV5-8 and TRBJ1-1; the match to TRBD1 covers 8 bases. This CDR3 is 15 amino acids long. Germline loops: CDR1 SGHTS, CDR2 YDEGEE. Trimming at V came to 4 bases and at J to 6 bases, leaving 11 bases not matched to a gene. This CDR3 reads CASSRGSGGRPEAFF. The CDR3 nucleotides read TGTGCCAGCAGCCGGGGCTCAGGGGGCAGACCTGAAGCTTTCTTT.

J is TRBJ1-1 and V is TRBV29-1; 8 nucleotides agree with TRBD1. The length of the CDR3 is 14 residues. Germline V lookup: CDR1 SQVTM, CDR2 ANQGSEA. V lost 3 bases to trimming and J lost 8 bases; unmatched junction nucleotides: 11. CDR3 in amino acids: CSVEALTGDGEAFF. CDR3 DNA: TGCAGCGTTGAGGCCCTGACAGGGGATGGGGAAGCTTTCTTT.

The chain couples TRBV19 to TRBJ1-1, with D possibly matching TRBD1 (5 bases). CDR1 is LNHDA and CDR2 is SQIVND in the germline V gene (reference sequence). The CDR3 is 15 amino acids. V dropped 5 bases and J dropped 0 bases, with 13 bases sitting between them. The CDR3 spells CASSPQGRVNTEAFF. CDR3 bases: TGTGCCAGTAGTCCCCAGGGCAGGGTGAACACTGAAGCTTTCTTT. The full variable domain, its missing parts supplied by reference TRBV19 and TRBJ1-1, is DGGITQSPKYLFRKEGQNVTLSCEQNLNHDAMYWYRQDPGQGLRLIYYSQIVNDFQKGDIAEGYSVSREKKESFPLTVTSAQKNPTAFYLCASSPQGRVNTEAFFGQGTRLTVV.

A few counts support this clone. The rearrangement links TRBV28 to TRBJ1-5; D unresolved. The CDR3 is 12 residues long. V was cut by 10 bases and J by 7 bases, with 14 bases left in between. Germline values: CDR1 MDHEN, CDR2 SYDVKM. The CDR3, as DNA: TGTGCCACTACGATCGGGTGGCAGCCCCAGCATTTT. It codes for CATTIGWQPQHF.

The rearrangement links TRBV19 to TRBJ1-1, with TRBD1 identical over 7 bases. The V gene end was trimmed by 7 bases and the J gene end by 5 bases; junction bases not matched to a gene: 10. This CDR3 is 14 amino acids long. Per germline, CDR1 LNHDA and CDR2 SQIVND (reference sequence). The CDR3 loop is CASTYGQGETEAFF. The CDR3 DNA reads TGTGCCAGTACCTATGGTCAGGGGGAAACTGAAGCTTTCTTT.

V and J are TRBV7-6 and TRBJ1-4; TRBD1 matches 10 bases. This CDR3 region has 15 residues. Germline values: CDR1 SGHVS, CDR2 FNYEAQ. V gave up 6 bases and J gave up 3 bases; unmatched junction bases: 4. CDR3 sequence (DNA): TGTGCCAGCAGTGACAGGGGGCTGTCTAATGAAAAACTGTTTTTT. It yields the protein CASSDRGLSNEKLFF. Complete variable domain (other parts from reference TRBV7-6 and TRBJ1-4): GAGVSQSPRYKVTKRGQDVALRCDPISGHVSLYWYRQALGQGPEFLTYFNYEAQQDKSGLPNDRFSAERPEGSISTLTIQRTEQRDSAMYRCASSDRGLSNEKLFFGSGTQLSVL.

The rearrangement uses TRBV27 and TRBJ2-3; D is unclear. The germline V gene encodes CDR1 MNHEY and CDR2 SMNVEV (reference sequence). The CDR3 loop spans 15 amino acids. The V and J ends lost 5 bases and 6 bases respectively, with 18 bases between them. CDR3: CASSPLGVLLDTQYF. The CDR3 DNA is TGTGCCAGCAGTCCCCTAGGTGTACTTTTGGATACGCAGTATTTT.

CDR3 sequence: CASSPVTSGRADTQYF. CDR3 bases: TGTGCCAGCAGCCCCGTGACTAGCGGAAGGGCAGATACGCAGTATTTT. The chain links TRBV7-9 to TRBJ2-3; 9 bases map to TRBD2. Trimming took 5 bases from V and 4 from J; bases not matched to a gene: 10. The CDR3 is made up of 16 amino acids. Per the germline V gene, CDR1 is SEHNR and CDR2 is FQNEAQ (reference sequence).

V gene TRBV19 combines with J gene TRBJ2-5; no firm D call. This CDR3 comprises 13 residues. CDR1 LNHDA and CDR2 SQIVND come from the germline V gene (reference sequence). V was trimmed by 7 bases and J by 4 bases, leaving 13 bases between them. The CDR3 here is CASTRGTTETQYF. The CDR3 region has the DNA TGTGCCAGTACTAGAGGCACAACAGAGACCCAGTACTTC.